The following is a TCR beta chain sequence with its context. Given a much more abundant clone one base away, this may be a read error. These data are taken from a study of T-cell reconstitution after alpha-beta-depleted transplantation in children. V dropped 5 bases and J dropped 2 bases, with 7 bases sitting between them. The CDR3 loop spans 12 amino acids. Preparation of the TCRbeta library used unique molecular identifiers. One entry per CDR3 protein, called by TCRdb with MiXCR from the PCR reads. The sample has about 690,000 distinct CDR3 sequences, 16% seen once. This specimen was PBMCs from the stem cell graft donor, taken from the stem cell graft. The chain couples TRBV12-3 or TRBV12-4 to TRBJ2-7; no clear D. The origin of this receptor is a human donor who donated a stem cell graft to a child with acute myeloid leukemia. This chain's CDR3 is CASSPCPYEQYF. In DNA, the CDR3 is TGTGCCAGCAGTCCCTGCCCCTACGAGCAGTACTTC.